Below, one T cell receptor beta chain is given with its context. Its antigen is not identified. This entry belongs to a study of T cell responses to AZD1222 COVID-19 vaccine. Study-wide points: At study baseline, merely five or six AZD1222 recipients were seropositive.

Here immunoSEQ multiplex PCR was the method, and the copy in TCRdb shows in-frame clones only, minus some. The sample includes approximately 100,000 clones, about 89% of them seen just once. V dropped 1 base and J dropped 8 bases, with 9 bases sitting between them. This CDR3 is built from 13 residues. Germline lookup yields CDR1 LGHDT and CDR2 YNNKEL (reference sequence). This clonotype was sampled from an adult in good health. V gene TRBV3-1 (or the pseudogene TRBV3-2) combines with J gene TRBJ2-1; D uncertain. The material was peripheral blood, obtained on day 0 of AZD1222 vaccination. For the CDR3, the DNA is TGTGCCAGCAGCCAAGGAAGGTTGGATGAGCAGTTCTTC. Residues: CASSQGRLDEQFF.